These 15 T cell receptor beta chains were sequenced from one sample in a study of blood T cell repertoires in COVID-19. Repertoires were generated with immunoSEQ multiplex PCR, while TCRdb's copy carries only in-frame clones and drops some. The sample has around 100,000 clones, 85% to 90% seen once. Sample: peripheral blood. These receptors were collected from a human donor in a cohort sampled during active COVID-19.

The chain links TRBV4-1 to TRBJ2-2; the match to TRBD2 covers 12 bases. Germline values: CDR1 MGHRA, CDR2 YSYEKL. V trimming: 6 bases; J trimming: 6 bases; junction bases outside the gene matches: 8. The CDR3 spans 16 residues. DNA for the CDR3: TGCGCCAGCAGTCTTCTAGCGGGAGGGGAAGCCGGGGAGCTGTTTTTT. Translated, it gives CASSLLAGGEAGELFF.

This clone has just a few counts. The rearrangement uses TRBV5-6 and TRBJ1-4; maybe TRBD1 (5 bases). CDR1 and CDR2 from the germline V gene are SGHDT and YYEEEE. The CDR3 covers 12 residues. Trimming took off 8 bases at V and 8 bases at J, with 13 bases between the two ends. The CDR3 reads CASGTKGEKLFF. The CDR3, as DNA: TGTGCCAGTGGGACTAAGGGGGAAAAACTGTTTTTT.

This clone was recorded a few times. The chain combines TRBV28 with TRBJ1-5, with 8 bases that match TRBD1. CDR1 and CDR2 (germline): MDHEN, SYDVKM. V lost 4 bases and J lost 7; bases outside the gene matches: 6. The CDR3 sequence is 14 residues long. CDR3 amino acids: CASSYDRGSQPQHF. CDR3 nucleotides: TGTGCCAGCAGTTACGACAGGGGTAGCCAGCCCCAGCATTTT.

This chain links TRBV14 with TRBJ2-5; D not certain. The V end lost 1 base, the J end lost 4 bases, and 13 bases lay between the germline ends. The CDR3 has 15 amino acids. Germline V gene data show CDR1 as SGHDN and CDR2 as FVKESK. The CDR3 DNA sequence: TGTGCCAGCAGCCAAGGGTCAGTGGCCCCAGAGACCCAGTACTTC. Protein: CASSQGSVAPETQYF.

The rearrangement links TRBV24-1 to TRBJ2-2; D is perhaps TRBD1 (6 bases). V lost 11 bases and J lost 5, with 17 bases in between. This CDR3 spans 14 amino acids. CDR1 and CDR2 (germline): KGHDR, SFDVKD. The CDR3 spells CAIGMGAGTGELFF. DNA of the CDR3: TGTGCCATCGGGATGGGGGCTGGGACCGGGGAGCTGTTTTTT.

This chain connects TRBV28 to TRBJ2-2; 13 bases agree with TRBD2. Germline assignment: CDR1 MDHEN and CDR2 SYDVKM. V shed 5 bases, J shed 4 bases, and the junction held 7 bases outside the gene matches. CDR3 length: 17 residues. The CDR3 DNA is TGTGCCAGCAGTGCCCCTAGACTAGCGGGGGGCACCGGGGAGCTGTTTTTT. Translation: CASSAPRLAGGTGELFF.

The CDR3 DNA reads TGTGCCAGCAGTGGTCCCTTCACAGGGCCCCACCCTGTTCTCACTGAAGCTTTCTTT. Its protein product is CASSGPFTGPHPVLTEAFF. The chain links TRBV7-9 to TRBJ1-1; D perhaps matches TRBD1 (6 bases). The CDR3 spans 19 residues. The germline V gene has CDR1 SEHNR and CDR2 FQNEAQ (reference sequence). The V end was cut by 6 bases, the J end by 4 bases, with 30 bases between.

This clone appeared a few times. The chain couples TRBV11-3 to TRBJ1-3; unclear D gene. This CDR3 has 16 residues. V lost 0 bases to trimming and J lost 1 base, with 10 bases between them. Germline V lookup: CDR1 SGHNT, CDR2 YENEEA. CDR3 bases: TGTGCCAGCAGCTTAGATCGGCCAGCGTCTGGAAACACCATATATTTT. Translating it yields CASSLDRPASGNTIYF.

V and J are TRBV20-1 and TRBJ2-1; D might be TRBD1 (5 bases). Germline-derived CDR1 and CDR2 are DFQATT and SNEGSKA (reference sequence). Trimming left V 3 bases short and J 8 bases short, with 17 bases between. The CDR3 runs to 14 residues. The CDR3 loop is CSASRSLGVDEQFF. CDR3 bases: TGCAGTGCTAGTAGGTCCCTAGGGGTAGATGAGCAGTTCTTC.

The J gene is TRBJ1-3, the V gene TRBV18; the D is unclear. Trimming took off 3 bases at V and 0 bases at J, with 12 bases between the two ends. The CDR3 loop spans 16 amino acids. CDR1 and CDR2 from the germline V gene are KGHSH and LQKENI. In nucleotides, the CDR3 is TGTGCCAGCTCACCGACACCGACGAACTCTGGAAACACCATATATTTT. Translating it yields CASSPTPTNSGNTIYF.

The chain combines TRBV20-1 with TRBJ2-4; no clear D gene. CDR1 and CDR2 (germline): DFQATT, SNEGSKA (reference sequence). This CDR3 comprises 14 residues. Trimming took off 3 bases at V and 2 bases at J, with 11 bases between the two ends. CDR3 loop: CSASPGNTKNIQYF. In nucleotides, the CDR3 is TGCAGTGCTAGTCCGGGTAATACCAAAAACATTCAGTACTTC.

This sequence joins TRBV4-1 and TRBJ1-2; TRBD1 matches 9 bases. Germline assignment: CDR1 MGHRA and CDR2 YSYEKL. The CDR3 covers 17 residues. With V trimmed by 5 bases and J by 6 bases, 16 bases remained unmatched. The CDR3: CASSIRHRGRADDGYTF. The CDR3 DNA sequence: TGCGCCAGCAGCATACGACACAGGGGGCGAGCTGATGATGGCTACACCTTC.

Points on this clone: A read error is possible here, since a much larger clone lies one base away. The CDR3 does not end in the conserved phenylalanine or tryptophan, so this is likely a read error. The genes are TRBV5-1 and TRBJ1-6; 7 bases map to TRBD1. There are 16 residues in the CDR3. V shed 0 bases and J 5 bases; nucleotides not matched to a gene: 5. Germline assignment: CDR1 SGHRS and CDR2 YFSETQ. Written as DNA, the CDR3 is TGCGCCAGCAGCTTGGTTCAGGGGGGCGATAATTCACCCCTCCACCTT. Translating it yields CASSLVQGGDNSPLHL.

The chain carries TRBV18 and TRBJ1-2; 10 nucleotides match TRBD1. Germline V gene lookup returns CDR1 KGHSH and CDR2 LQKENI. Trimming removed 4 bases from V and 7 bases from J; junction bases left unmatched: 6. The CDR3 covers 14 residues. In DNA form, the CDR3 reads TGTGCCAGCTCACAGGGACAGGGGCCCGGTGGCTACACCTTC. This sequence encodes CASSQGQGPGGYTF.

The chain joins TRBV6-5 to TRBJ2-7, with D possibly being TRBD1 (6 bases). The CDR3 has 15 residues. Germline CDR1 MNHEY, CDR2 SVGAGI. Trimming removed 6 bases at V and 6 bases at J, with 21 bases between. In DNA form, the CDR3 reads TGTGCCAGCAGCCTAAGGACAGACCCGTGGGGCGAGCAGTACTTC. Translation gives CASSLRTDPWGEQYF.